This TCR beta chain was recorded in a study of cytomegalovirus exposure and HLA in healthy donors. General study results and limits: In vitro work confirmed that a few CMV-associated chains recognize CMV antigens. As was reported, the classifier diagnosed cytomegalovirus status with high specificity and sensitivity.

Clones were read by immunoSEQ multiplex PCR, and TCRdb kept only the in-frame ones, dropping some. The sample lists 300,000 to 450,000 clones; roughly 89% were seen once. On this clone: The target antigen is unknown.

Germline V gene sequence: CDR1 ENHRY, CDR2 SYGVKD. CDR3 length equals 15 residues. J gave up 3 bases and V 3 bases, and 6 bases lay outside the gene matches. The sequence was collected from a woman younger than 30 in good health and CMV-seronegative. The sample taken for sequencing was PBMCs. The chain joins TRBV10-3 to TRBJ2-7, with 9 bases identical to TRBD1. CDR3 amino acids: CAISDDRTGVYEQYF. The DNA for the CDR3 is TGTGCCATCAGTGACGATCGGACAGGGGTCTACGAGCAGTACTTC.